This T cell receptor (beta chain) was retrieved from a study of T cells in Graves' hyperthyroidism and ophthalmopathy. Study information: Before treatment of any kind, peripheral blood was taken at initial diagnosis. Findings of the study overall: Most expanded thyroid clonotypes above 0.001 also appeared in blood. Model output signaled ophthalmopathy a median 6.5 months ahead of onset.

CDR1 LGHNA and CDR2 YNFKEQ come from the germline V gene. This CDR3 spans 15 amino acids. The trim removed 1 base at V and 5 bases at J, leaving 5 bases unmatched. This clonotype appeared a few times. Its antigen is as yet unknown. It was RNA transcripts that yielded the amplified TCR beta CDR3 regions. During a first-round RT-PCR of the TCR CDR3, the HTBI primer set was used. Using its own MiXCR run on the multiplex PCR reads, TCRdb lists one record per CDR3 protein. The sample has about 250,000 distinct CDR3 sequences, 24% seen once. Sequencing used blood. The genes are TRBV4-2 and TRBJ2-5, with 9 bases lining up with TRBD1. This sequence originates from a woman aged 40-49 years with Graves' ophthalmopathy. The CDR3 sequence is CASSQGQGELETQYF. The CDR3 region has the DNA TGTGCCAGCAGCCAAGGACAGGGGGAGCTGGAGACCCAGTACTTC.